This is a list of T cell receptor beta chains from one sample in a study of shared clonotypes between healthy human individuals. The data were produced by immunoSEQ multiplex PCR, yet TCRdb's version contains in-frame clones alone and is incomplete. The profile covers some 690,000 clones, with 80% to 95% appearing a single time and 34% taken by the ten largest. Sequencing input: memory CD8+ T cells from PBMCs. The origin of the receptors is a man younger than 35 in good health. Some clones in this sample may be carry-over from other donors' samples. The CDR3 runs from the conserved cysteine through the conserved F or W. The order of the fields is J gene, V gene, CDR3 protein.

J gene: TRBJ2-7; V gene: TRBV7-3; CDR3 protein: CASSLLGTSGYEQYF
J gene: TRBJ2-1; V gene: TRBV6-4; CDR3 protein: CASSDSGTSAEQFF
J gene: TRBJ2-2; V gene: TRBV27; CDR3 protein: CASRDIHTGELFF
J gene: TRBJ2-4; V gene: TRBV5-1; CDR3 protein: CASSSHPRNIQYF
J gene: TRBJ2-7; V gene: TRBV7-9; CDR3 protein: CASSSGYYEQYF
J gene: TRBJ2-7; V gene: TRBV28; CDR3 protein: CASSYRDYSLYEQYF
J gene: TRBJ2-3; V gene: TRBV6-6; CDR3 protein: CATQGFLGDTQYF
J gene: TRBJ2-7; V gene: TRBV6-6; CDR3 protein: CASSYPGPNPSDEQYF
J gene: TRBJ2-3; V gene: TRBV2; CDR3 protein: CASFGVADTQYF
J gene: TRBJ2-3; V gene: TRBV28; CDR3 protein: CASSPWTSRDTQYF
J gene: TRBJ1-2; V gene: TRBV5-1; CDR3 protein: CASSLSGASGYTF
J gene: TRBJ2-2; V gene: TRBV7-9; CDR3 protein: CASSPYSAGANTGELFF
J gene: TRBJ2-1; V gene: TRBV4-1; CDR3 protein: CASSPMRGRSYNEQFF
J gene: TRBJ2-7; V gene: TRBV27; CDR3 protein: CASSPTPTYEQYF
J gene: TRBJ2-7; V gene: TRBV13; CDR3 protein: CASSLDRGMYEQYF
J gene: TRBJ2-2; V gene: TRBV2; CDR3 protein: CATKPQANTGELFF
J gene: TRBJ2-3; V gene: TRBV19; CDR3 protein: CASSIFPTDTQYF
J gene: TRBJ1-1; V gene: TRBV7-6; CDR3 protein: CASSLAVGRGVNTEAFF
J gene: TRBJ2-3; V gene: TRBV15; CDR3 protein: CATALGGTQYF
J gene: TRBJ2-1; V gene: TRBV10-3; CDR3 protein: CAISPRTSGTGNEQFF
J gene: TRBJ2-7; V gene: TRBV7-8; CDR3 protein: CASSLGRTGGSEQYF
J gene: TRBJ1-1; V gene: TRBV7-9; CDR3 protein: CASSLRGPPNTEAFF
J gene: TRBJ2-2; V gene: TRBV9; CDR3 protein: CASSETGLDTGELFF
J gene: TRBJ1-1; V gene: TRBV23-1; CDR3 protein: CASPPRHIEAFF
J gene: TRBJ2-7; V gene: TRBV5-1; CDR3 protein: CASSLGEGPTYEQYF
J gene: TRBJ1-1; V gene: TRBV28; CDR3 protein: CASSLSIRDRGANTEAFF
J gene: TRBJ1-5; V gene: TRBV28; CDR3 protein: CASSLSLNQPQHF
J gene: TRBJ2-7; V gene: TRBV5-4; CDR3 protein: CASSLLTGGHEQYF
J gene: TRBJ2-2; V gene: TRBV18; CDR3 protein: CASSPGRLAGGTGELFF
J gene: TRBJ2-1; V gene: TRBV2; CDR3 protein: CASRQTGHEQFF
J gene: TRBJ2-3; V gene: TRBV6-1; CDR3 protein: CASSGTSGSLTDTQYF
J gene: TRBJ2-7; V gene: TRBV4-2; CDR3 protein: CASSQDRTDEQYF
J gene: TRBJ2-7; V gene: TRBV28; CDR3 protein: CASSLRPDHYEQYF
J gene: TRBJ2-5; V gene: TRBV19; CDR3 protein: CASSIAGGETQYF
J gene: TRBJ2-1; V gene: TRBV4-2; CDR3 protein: CASSPRQGALNEQFF
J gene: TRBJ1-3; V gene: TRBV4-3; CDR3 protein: CASSPTRISGNTIYF
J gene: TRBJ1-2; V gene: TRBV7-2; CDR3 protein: CASSLKAGGNGYTF